Listed here are 7 T cell receptor beta chains from one sample, sequenced in a study of T-cell reconstitution after alpha-beta-depleted transplantation in children. During its preparation, the TCRbeta library received unique molecular identifiers. TCRdb recomputed calls from the PCR reads with MiXCR, one row per CDR3 protein. Among 77,000 or so distinct CDR3 sequences listed, around a sixth were seen once. The specimen comprised PBMCs, mostly from graft donor cells, sampled 360 days after TCRalphabeta/CD19-depleted stem cell transplant. The receptors originated from a male patient aged 2 to 10 who had a stem cell transplant for acute lymphoblastic leukemia, so the T cells may come from the graft donor.

In this sample, this clonotype turned up many times. This chain joins TRBV11-2 and TRBJ2-2; tentatively, D is TRBD1 (6 bases). V was trimmed by 2 bases and J by 6 bases, leaving 10 bases between them. The CDR3 covers 14 residues. Germline values: CDR1 SGHAT, CDR2 FQNNGV. The DNA of the CDR3 is TGTGCCAGCAGCTTAAACAGGGCGGCCGGGGAGCTGTTTTTT. Its protein is CASSLNRAAGELFF.

The J gene is TRBJ2-3, the V gene TRBV6-1; D is unresolved. The CDR3 is 13 amino acids. V was trimmed by 4 bases and J by 6 bases, leaving 11 bases between them. CDR1 MNHNS and CDR2 SASEGT come from the germline V gene. CDR3 loop: CASSGPHLDTQYF. The CDR3 DNA reads as TGTGCCAGCAGTGGGCCCCACTTGGATACGCAGTATTTT.

This clonotype was observed a few times. The J gene is TRBJ2-1, the V gene TRBV3-1; no firm D call. Germline lookup yields CDR1 LGHDT and CDR2 YNNKEL (reference sequence). The CDR3 covers 13 residues. V gave up 0 bases and J gave up 11 bases, with 11 bases separating them. In DNA, the CDR3 is TGTGCCAGCAGCCAAGAGTTCCCATCCCAGCAGTTCTTC. Its translation is CASSQEFPSQQFF.

This chain uses TRBV6-1 with TRBJ2-7; 16 nucleotides agree with TRBD2. The germline V gene encodes CDR1 MNHNS and CDR2 SASEGT. This CDR3 region has 18 residues. Trimming at V came to 7 bases and at J to 4 bases, leaving 13 bases not matched to a gene. The CDR3 loop reads CASTKGLAGGPRRYEQYF. The DNA for the CDR3 is TGTGCCAGCACCAAGGGACTAGCGGGAGGGCCTAGGAGGTACGAGCAGTACTTC.

This chain connects TRBV5-1 to TRBJ2-1; 8 bases align to TRBD1. This CDR3 is 18 amino acids long. With V trimmed by 2 bases and J by 0 bases, 10 bases remained unmatched. Per germline, CDR1 SGHRS and CDR2 YFSETQ. The CDR3 loop is CASSFRGRSLSSYNEQFF. In DNA form, the CDR3 reads TGCGCCAGCAGCTTCAGGGGGCGCTCCCTTAGCTCCTACAATGAGCAGTTCTTC.

This clonotype was found a few times. This chain joins TRBV10-3 and TRBJ2-7; the match to TRBD2 covers 11 bases. The CDR3 extends over 14 amino acids. The germline CDR1 and CDR2 sequences are ENHRY and SYGVKD. J was trimmed by 2 bases and V by 10 bases; bases with no gene match: 7. This chain's CDR3 is CATGLAGPPYEQYF. DNA for the CDR3: TGTGCCACTGGACTAGCGGGTCCTCCCTACGAGCAGTACTTC.

In this sample, this clonotype turned up a few times. This chain joins TRBV29-1 and TRBJ2-1; no clear D gene. Germline V gene lookup returns CDR1 SQVTM and CDR2 ANQGSEA. The CDR3 runs 16 residues. V was cut by 1 base and J by 2 bases, with 15 bases left in between. The CDR3 coding sequence is TGCAGCGTTGAAGGGAGCGCCACGGTGGCCTACAATGAGCAGTTCTTC. Residues: CSVEGSATVAYNEQFF.